Detailed here is one T cell receptor (beta chain). This beta chain turned up in a library designed for alpha chains; as an off-target read, its abundance says little. Individual TCR cDNA molecules each bore their own unique molecular identifier. TCRdb reprocessed the 5' RACE reads with MiXCR, giving one entry per CDR3 protein. The repertoire consists of around 1,000 distinct CDR3 sequences, with approximately 44% occurring once and the leading ten covering approximately 20%. Germline values: CDR1 MNHEY, CDR2 SVGAGI. Trimming removed 5 bases from V and 4 bases from J; junction bases left unmatched: 4. The CDR3 is 13 amino acids. Time point denoted: blood at routine non-recurrence follow-up after resection. The sample originates from a study of spatial heterogeneity in lung cancer.

The chain carries TRBV6-5 and TRBJ2-5, with 7 bases that match TRBD1. The starting material was PBMCs, obtained at follow-up. The origin of this receptor is a female donor with early-stage non-small cell lung cancer. CDR3 protein: CASSTGVGETQYF. Written as DNA, the CDR3 is TGTGCCAGCAGTACAGGGGTGGGAGAGACCCAGTACTTC.